This record concerns one TCR beta chain sequence. Its cognate antigen is unknown. This entry comes from a study of T-cell reconstitution after alpha-beta-depleted transplantation in children. Study-level points and caveats: It was reported that alpha-beta T cells came from several hundred expanded graft clones (about two months after transplant). One year post-transplant, T-cell counts and diversity were largely derived from T cells produced anew.

This sample's TCRbeta library carried unique molecular identifier barcodes. TCRdb reanalysed the PCR reads using MiXCR and keeps one entry per CDR3 protein. The data show about 78,000 distinct CDR3 sequences, 13% to 15% seen once. The germline V gene has CDR1 SGHTA and CDR2 FQGNSA. V shed 1 base and J shed 2 bases, with 12 bases lying between them. The CDR3 is made up of 15 amino acids. The chain links TRBV7-2 to TRBJ2-7, with a weak D call TRBD1 (6 bases). This sequence originates from a male patient between 2 and 10 years old who had a stem cell transplant for acute lymphoblastic leukemia, so the T cells may come from the graft donor. This material consisted of PBMCs, mostly from graft donor cells, taken 180 days after TCRalphabeta/CD19-depleted stem cell transplant. This CDR3 reads CASSLERQVPYEQYF. The CDR3 DNA follows: TGTGCCAGCAGCTTAGAAAGACAGGTCCCCTACGAGCAGTACTTC.